This T cell receptor (beta chain) comes out of a study of cytomegalovirus exposure and HLA in healthy donors. Notes on the study in general: With further analysis later on, most CMV-associated TCR beta chains appeared HLA-restricted. Later analysis identified several of the most significant clusters that appeared linked to common viral pathogens. Trimming of TCR beta V- and J-genes showed a link, identified in a later analysis, to a missense DCLRE1C variant. Researchers left out some V segments, among them TRBV6-2 and TRBV6-3, as indistinguishable.

The CDR3 extends over 15 amino acids. Deletions cut 6 bases from V and 0 bases from J, with 11 bases between. CDR1 and CDR2 from the germline V gene are MDHEN and SYDVKM. Concerning this clone itself: Antigen specificity is unknown.

PCR was performed using 60 Vbeta and 13 Jbeta primers. TCRdb's copy holds only in-frame clones and misses some; the assay was immunoSEQ multiplex PCR. This sample has about 150,000 clones, with around 75% found just once. This receptor was identified in a male donor in good health and CMV-seronegative. Input material: PBMCs. The rearrangement links TRBV28 to TRBJ1-4, with no clear D. The CDR3, as DNA: TGTGCCAGCAGGGGCAGGAAGGCAACTAATGAAAAACTGTTTTTT. Amino acid sequence: CASRGRKATNEKLFF.